One T cell receptor beta chain is described in this entry. This sample was included in a study of T cell changes during pregnancy in multiple sclerosis. The CDR3 is made up of 12 amino acids. Losses at the gene ends were 6 bases for V and 8 bases for J; bases not matched to a gene: 6. CDR1 and CDR2 (germline): SQVTM, ANQGSEA. Measured with immunoSEQ multiplex PCR; TCRdb has only the in-frame clones, and not every one. The sample includes approximately 92,000 clones, roughly nine tenths of them seen just once. The sequenced sample was peripheral blood, obtained in the first trimester of pregnancy. The J gene is TRBJ1-2, the V gene TRBV29-1; TRBD1 matches at 10 bases. This clonotype originated in a female donor with multiple sclerosis, enrolled in a pregnancy study. The CDR3 DNA is TGCAGCGTGGGGGGACAGGGGAAAGGCTACACCTTC. This gives the protein CSVGGQGKGYTF.